This record covers a single TCR beta chain. Its specificity is not known. The protocol was immunoSEQ multiplex PCR, while the TCRdb copy is restricted to in-frame clones and leaves out a portion. The data hold about 180,000 clones, with about 91% observed a single time. The source of the sample is a study of T cell responses to AZD1222 COVID-19 vaccine. Study conclusions and caveats: It was only after the peak T cell response that any repertoires were sampled. Only a handful of AZD1222 recipients, five to seven in all, had baseline seropositivity. Across the whole spike, CD4 TCRs peaked at regions 160-218 and 743-854. Among the donors, most were white British and more were female, and clonal diversity was possibly underestimated.

The sample was peripheral blood, taken on day 0 of AZD1222 vaccination. This sequence originates from an adult in good health.

The CDR3 loop is CASSDPGTSFRDTQYF. The CDR3 DNA is TGCGCCAGCAGTGACCCCGGGACTAGCTTTCGAGATACGCAGTATTTT. The gene calls are TRBV10-1 and TRBJ2-3, with 9 bases that match TRBD2. CDR1 WNHNN and CDR2 SYGVQD come from the germline V gene (reference sequence). The V gene end was trimmed by 3 bases and the J gene end by 5 bases; junction bases not matched to a gene: 9. The CDR3 has 16 amino acids.